This is a list of T cell receptor beta chains from one sample in a study of blood T cell repertoires in COVID-19. TCRdb's table, derived via immunoSEQ multiplex PCR, lists solely in-frame clones and lacks some. The data contain approximately 230,000 clones, about 80% of them seen just once; the ten biggest clones take up roughly 15%. The source material was PBMCs or T cells enriched from blood (not recorded which). These receptors were obtained from a man aged 40-49 years who had recovered from COVID-19. Both conserved end residues are trimmed from each CDR3. Each record gives: V gene, clone size, J gene, CDR3 protein. For some rows the clone size is stated as once, few or many, or as a class when expanded; others skip it.

TRBV5-6	NA	TRBJ1-5	ASSLRHAGNQPQH
TRBV11-2	NA	TRBJ1-1	ASSSYSNTEAF
TRBV5-6	NA	TRBJ2-7	ASSLDGTYEQY
TRBV5-1	NA	TRBJ1-2	ASSLLSSANYGYT
TRBV7-3	few	TRBJ2-5	ASSFTGGGFGTQY
TRBV5-8	NA	TRBJ2-7	ASSSRAGTYEQY
TRBV30	NA	TRBJ1-3	AFGTDRNTIY
TRBV5-1	many	TRBJ1-2	ASSLGVRGGYT
TRBV7-2	NA	TRBJ1-1	ASSLLAHENTEAF
TRBV5-1	NA	TRBJ1-5	ASSLDTGPHQPQH
TRBV5-1	few	TRBJ2-3	ASSFRDTDTQY
TRBV24-1	NA	TRBJ2-7	ATSDFGGRVNQGQY
TRBV5-8	NA	TRBJ1-6	ASSSRGENSPLH
TRBV28	NA	TRBJ1-6	AGQRADSPLH
TRBV5-4	NA	TRBJ2-5	ASRRTSGIQETQY
TRBV7-9	NA	TRBJ1-1	ASSLAYGTGRGEAF
TRBV3-1/TRBV3-2	NA	TRBJ2-5	ASSPPIPGTSGTQY
TRBV30	NA	TRBJ2-7	AWSFGGGSVYEQY
TRBV7-3	once	TRBJ2-3	ASSPGTVPDTQY
TRBV1	NA	TRBJ2-5	TSSHKSSQETQY
TRBV24-1	NA	TRBJ1-2	ATSGAGGGANYGYT
TRBV29-1	NA	TRBJ2-1	SVLSGRAGNEQF
TRBV5-1	NA	TRBJ2-7	ASAGTSGYEQY
TRBV6-2/TRBV6-3	NA	TRBJ2-2	ASSLGGDPSGELF
TRBV10-3	once	TRBJ2-7	AIGEPGLAGSYEQY
TRBV6-1	NA	TRBJ1-5	ASSEGRGLYSNQPQH
TRBV30	NA	TRBJ1-1	ACQVETEAF
TRBV14	NA	TRBJ2-7	ASSQDLNPSSPYEQY
TRBV18	NA	TRBJ2-1	ASSPNQRGSYNEQF
TRBV15	NA	TRBJ2-7	ATSRDWGAGVYEQY
TRBV12-5	NA	TRBJ2-5	ASGLGSQGRETQY
TRBV3-1/TRBV3-2	NA	TRBJ1-1	ASSPGGLNTEAF
TRBV5-8	NA	TRBJ1-4	ASSGVGTVEKLF
TRBV3-1/TRBV3-2	NA	TRBJ2-3	ASSPVEGVEADTQY